This section outlines one T cell receptor beta chain sequence together with its context. The CDR3 spans 17 residues. The germline CDR1 and CDR2 sequences are LNHNV and YYDKDF (reference sequence). V lost 6 bases and J lost 2; bases outside the gene matches: 11. This entry comes from a study of blood T cell repertoires in COVID-19. Generated by immunoSEQ multiplex PCR, the TCRdb table keeps only in-frame clones and is missing some. The sample lists over 200,000 clones; 75% to 90% were seen once. The sample taken for sequencing was PBMCs or T cells enriched from blood (not recorded which). This TCR was sampled from a woman aged 25 to 39 who had been exposed to COVID-19. J is TRBJ1-5 and V is TRBV15; 9 nucleotides line up with TRBD1. The CDR3 loop is CATRVGIRTGGNQPQHF. In DNA form, the CDR3 reads TGTGCCACCAGGGTGGGGATCAGGACAGGGGGCAATCAGCCCCAGCATTTT. The whole variable domain, filled in from reference TRBV15 and TRBJ1-5, reads DAMVIQNPRYQVTQFGKPVTLSCSQTLNHNVMYWYQQKSSQAPKLLFHYYDKDFNNEADTPDNFQSRRPNTSFCFLDIRSPGLGDTAMYLCATRVGIRTGGNQPQHFGDGTRLSIL.